The sequence of this T cell receptor beta chain was determined in a study of OX40 agonist ivuxolimab in advanced cancers. In the study overall: At 0.01 to 10 mg/kg, ivuxolimab was administered intravenously to patients every 2 weeks. Head and neck, renal cell, melanoma or hepatocellular carcinoma were the cancers that dose-escalation patients had.

The study's findings and limits: At 0.1 to 3.0 mg/kg and by week 6, CD4+ and CD8+ T cells in the blood had expanded clonally.

Generated by immunoSEQ multiplex PCR, the TCRdb table keeps only in-frame clones and is missing some. The data contain 80,000 to 85,000 clones, 86% of them singletons. This clone was picked up one time. Its antigen is as yet unknown. Germline V gene lookup returns CDR1 SGHKS and CDR2 YYEKEE (reference sequence). Trimming stripped 1 base from V and 2 bases from J, with 4 bases between. The CDR3 runs 12 residues. The rearrangement joins TRBV5-5 to TRBJ2-7; D remains ambiguous. The sequencing used CD4+ or CD8+ T cells sorted from blood, collected in a trial of the OX40 agonist ivuxolimab. This TCR was sampled from an adult with an advanced solid tumor such as melanoma, head and neck, liver or kidney cancer. The CDR3 DNA is TGTGCCAGCAGCTTGAGCCCCTACGAGCAGTACTTC. The encoded protein is CASSLSPYEQYF.